This entry is about one T cell receptor beta chain. This entry belongs to a study of shared clonotypes between healthy human individuals. The germline V gene encodes CDR1 SEHNR and CDR2 FQNEAQ (reference sequence). Deletions cut 10 bases from V and 1 base from J, with 10 bases between. This CDR3 region has 13 residues. This table comes from immunoSEQ multiplex PCR, and its TCRdb copy is limited to in-frame clones, with some not included. The sample carries 80,000 to 100,000 clones, approximately 70% recorded once. The gene calls are TRBV7-9 and TRBJ2-2, with D maybe TRBD1 (5 bases). The specimen sequenced was memory CD8+ T cells sorted from blood. The subset here: CD45RO+ cells pooled with CCR7-negative TemRA cells. This TCR was sampled from a man aged 25 to 40 in good health. CDR3 sequence reads: CATQGVNTGELFF. The CDR3, as DNA: TGTGCCACCCAGGGCGTGAACACCGGGGAGCTGTTTTTT.